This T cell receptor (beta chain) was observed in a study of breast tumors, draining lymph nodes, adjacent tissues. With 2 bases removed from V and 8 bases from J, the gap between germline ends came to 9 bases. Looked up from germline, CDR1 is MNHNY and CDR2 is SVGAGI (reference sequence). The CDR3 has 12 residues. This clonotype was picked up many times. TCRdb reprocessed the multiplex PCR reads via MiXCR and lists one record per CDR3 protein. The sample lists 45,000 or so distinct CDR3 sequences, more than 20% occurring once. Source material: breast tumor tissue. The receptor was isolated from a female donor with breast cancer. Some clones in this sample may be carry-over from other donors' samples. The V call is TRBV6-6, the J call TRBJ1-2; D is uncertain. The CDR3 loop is CASSYPSYGYTF. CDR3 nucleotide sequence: TGTGCCAGCAGTTACCCCAGTTACGGCTACACCTTC.